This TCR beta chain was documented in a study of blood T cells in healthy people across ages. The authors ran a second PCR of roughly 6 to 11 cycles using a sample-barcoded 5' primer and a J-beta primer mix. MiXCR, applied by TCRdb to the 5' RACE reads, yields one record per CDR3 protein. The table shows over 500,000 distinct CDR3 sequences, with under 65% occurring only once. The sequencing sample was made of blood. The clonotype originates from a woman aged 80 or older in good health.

DNA for the CDR3: TGTGCCAGCAACCCAAGCGGTTCCTACGAGCAGTACTTC. It yields the protein CASNPSGSYEQYF. V is TRBV11-2 and J is TRBJ2-7; a weak D match, TRBD2 (5 bases). This CDR3 has 13 amino acids. Germline loops: CDR1 SGHAT, CDR2 FQNNGV. V shed 7 bases and J shed 1 base, with 11 bases lying between them. Using reference TRBV11-2 and TRBJ2-7 for the parts outside the CDR3, the full variable domain is EAGVAQSPRYKIIEKRQSVAFWCNPISGHATLYWYQQILGQGPKLLIQFQNNGVVDDSQLPKDRFSAERLKGVDSTLKIQPAKLEDSAVYLCASNPSGSYEQYFGPGTRLTVT.